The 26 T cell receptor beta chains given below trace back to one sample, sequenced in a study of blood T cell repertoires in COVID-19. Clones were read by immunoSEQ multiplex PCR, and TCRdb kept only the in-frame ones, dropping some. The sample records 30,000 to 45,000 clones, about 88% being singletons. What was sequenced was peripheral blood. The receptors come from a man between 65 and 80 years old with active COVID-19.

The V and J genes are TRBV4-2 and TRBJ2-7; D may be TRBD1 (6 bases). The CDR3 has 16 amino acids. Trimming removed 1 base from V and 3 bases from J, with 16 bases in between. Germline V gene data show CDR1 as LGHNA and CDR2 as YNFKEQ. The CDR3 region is CASSQALTGPVYEQYF. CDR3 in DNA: TGTGCCAGCAGCCAAGCCCTGACAGGACCCGTCTACGAGCAGTACTTC.

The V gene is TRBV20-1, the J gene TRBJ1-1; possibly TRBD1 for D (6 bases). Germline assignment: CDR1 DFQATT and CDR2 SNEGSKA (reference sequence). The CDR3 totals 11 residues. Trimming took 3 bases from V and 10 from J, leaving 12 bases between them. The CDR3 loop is CSASKGVRAFF. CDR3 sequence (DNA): TGCAGTGCTAGCAAGGGGGTGCGAGCTTTCTTT.

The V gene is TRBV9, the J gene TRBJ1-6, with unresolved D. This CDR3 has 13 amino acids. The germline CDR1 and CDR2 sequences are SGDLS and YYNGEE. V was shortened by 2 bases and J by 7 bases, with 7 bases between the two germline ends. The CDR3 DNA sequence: TGTGCCAGCAGCGTCGAGCCGAATTCACCCCTCCACTTT. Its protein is CASSVEPNSPLHF. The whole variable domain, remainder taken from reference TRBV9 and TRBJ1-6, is DSGVTQTPKHLITATGQRVTLRCSPRSGDLSVYWYQQSLDQGLQFLIQYYNGEERAKGNILERFSAQQFPDLHSELNLSSLELGDSALYFCASSVEPNSPLHFGNGTRLTVT.

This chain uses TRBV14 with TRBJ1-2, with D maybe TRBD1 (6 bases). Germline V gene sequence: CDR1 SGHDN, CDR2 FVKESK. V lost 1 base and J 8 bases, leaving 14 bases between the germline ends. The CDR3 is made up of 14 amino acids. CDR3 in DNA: TGTGCCAGCAGCCAAGCGGGGACACCTCGGGGCTACACCTTC. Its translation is CASSQAGTPRGYTF. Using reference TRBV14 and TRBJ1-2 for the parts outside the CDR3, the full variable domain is EAGVTQFPSHSVIEKGQTVTLRCDPISGHDNLYWYRRVMGKEIKFLLHFVKESKQDESGMPNNRFLAERTGGTYSTLKVQPAELEDSGVYFCASSQAGTPRGYTFGSGTRLTVV.

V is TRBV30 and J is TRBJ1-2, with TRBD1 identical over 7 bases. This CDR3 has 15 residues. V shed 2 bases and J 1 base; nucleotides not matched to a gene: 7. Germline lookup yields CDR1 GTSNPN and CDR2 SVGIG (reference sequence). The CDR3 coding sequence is TGTGCCTGGAGTACTGACAGGGTGGTTAACTATGGCTACACCTTC. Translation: CAWSTDRVVNYGYTF.

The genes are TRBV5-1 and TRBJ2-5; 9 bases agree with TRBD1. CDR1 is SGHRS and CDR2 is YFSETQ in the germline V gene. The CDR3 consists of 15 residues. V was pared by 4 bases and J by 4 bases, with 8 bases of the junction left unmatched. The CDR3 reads CASSLILQGAETQYF. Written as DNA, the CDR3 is TGCGCCAGCAGCCTGATTTTACAGGGGGCAGAGACCCAGTACTTC.

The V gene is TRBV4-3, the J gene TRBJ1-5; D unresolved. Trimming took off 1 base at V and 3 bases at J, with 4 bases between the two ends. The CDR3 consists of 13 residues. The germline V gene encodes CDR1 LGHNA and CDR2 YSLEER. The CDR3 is CASSQAPNQPQHF. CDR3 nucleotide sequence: TGCGCCAGCAGCCAAGCTCCCAATCAGCCCCAGCATTTT.

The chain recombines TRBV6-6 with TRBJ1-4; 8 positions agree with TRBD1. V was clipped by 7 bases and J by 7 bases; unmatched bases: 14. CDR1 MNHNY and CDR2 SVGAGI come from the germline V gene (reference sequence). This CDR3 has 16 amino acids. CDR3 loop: CASKSTGGGVSEKLFF. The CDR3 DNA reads TGTGCCAGCAAATCTACAGGGGGAGGAGTTAGTGAAAAACTGTTTTTT.

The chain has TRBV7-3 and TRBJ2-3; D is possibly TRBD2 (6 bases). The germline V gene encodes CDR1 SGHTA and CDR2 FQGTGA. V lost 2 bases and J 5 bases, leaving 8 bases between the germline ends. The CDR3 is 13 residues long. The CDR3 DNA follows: TGTGCCAGCAGCTTACAGGGAGGAGATACGCAGTATTTT. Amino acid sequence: CASSLQGGDTQYF.

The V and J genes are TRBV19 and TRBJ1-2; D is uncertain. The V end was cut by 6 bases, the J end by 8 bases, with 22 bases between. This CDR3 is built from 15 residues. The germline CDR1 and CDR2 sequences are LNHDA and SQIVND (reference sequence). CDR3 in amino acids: CASRSRDAGREGYTF. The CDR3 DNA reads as TGTGCCAGTAGGTCGAGGGATGCGGGAAGGGAAGGCTACACCTTC.

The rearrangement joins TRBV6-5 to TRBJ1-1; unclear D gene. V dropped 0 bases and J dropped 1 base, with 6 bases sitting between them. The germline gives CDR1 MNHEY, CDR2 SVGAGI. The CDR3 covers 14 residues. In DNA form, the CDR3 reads TGTGCCAGCAGTTACTCGTTCTCGAACACTGAAGCTTTCTTT. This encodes CASSYSFSNTEAFF.

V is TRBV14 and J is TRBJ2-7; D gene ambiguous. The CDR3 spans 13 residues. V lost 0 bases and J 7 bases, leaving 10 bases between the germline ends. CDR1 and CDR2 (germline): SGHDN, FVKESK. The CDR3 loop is CASSQDSIQEQYF. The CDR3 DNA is TGTGCCAGCAGCCAAGATTCCATCCAGGAGCAGTACTTC.

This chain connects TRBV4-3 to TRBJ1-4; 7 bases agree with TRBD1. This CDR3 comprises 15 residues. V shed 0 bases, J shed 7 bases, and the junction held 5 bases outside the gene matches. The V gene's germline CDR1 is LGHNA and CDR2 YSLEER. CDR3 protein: CASSQDDRVGEKLFF. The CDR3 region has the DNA TGCGCCAGCAGCCAAGATGACAGGGTCGGTGAAAAACTGTTTTTT.

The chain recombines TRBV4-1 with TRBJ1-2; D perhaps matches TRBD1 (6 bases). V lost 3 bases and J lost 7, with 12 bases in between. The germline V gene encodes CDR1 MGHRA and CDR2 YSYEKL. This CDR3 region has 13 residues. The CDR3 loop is CASSQTQGGGYTF. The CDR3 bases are TGCGCCAGCAGCCAGACACAGGGCGGTGGCTACACCTTC.

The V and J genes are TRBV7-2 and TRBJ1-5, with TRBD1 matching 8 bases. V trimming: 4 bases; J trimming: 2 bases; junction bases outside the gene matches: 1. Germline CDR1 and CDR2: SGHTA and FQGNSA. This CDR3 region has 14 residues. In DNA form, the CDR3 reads TGTGCCAGCAGCTGGGGACAGGGCAATCAGCCCCAGCATTTT. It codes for CASSWGQGNQPQHF. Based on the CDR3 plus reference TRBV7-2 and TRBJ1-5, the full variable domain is GAGVSQSPSNKVTEKGKDVELRCDPISGHTALYWYRQSLGQGLEFLIYFQGNSAPDKSGLPSDRFSAERTGGSVSTLTIQRTQQEDSAVYLCASSWGQGNQPQHFGDGTRLSIL.

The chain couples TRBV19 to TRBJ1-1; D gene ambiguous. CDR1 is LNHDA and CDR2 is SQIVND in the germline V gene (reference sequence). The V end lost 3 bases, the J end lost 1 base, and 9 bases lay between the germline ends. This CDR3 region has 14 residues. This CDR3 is CASSMRHPNTEAFF. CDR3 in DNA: TGTGCCAGTAGTATGAGGCACCCGAACACTGAAGCTTTCTTT.

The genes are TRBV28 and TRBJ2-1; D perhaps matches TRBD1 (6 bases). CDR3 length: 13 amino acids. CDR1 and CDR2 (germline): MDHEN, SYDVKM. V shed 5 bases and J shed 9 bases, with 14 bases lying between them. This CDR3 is CASSPGDIPEQFF. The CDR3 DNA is TGTGCCAGCAGTCCCGGGGACATTCCTGAGCAGTTCTTC.

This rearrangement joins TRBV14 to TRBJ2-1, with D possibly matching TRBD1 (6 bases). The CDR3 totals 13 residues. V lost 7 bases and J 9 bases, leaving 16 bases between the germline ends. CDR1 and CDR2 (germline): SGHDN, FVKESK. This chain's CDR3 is CASTTTGTGEQFF. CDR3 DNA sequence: TGTGCCAGCACGACTACAGGGACCGGTGAGCAGTTCTTC. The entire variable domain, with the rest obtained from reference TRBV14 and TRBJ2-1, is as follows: EAGVTQFPSHSVIEKGQTVTLRCDPISGHDNLYWYRRVMGKEIKFLLHFVKESKQDESGMPNNRFLAERTGGTYSTLKVQPAELEDSGVYFCASTTTGTGEQFFGPGTRLTVL.

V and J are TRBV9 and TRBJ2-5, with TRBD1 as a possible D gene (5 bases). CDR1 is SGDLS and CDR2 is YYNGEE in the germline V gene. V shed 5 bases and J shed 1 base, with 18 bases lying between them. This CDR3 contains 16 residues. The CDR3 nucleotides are TGTGCCAGCAGTAAGGGCATAGGGGCCCTCCAAGAGACCCAGTACTTC. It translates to CASSKGIGALQETQYF.

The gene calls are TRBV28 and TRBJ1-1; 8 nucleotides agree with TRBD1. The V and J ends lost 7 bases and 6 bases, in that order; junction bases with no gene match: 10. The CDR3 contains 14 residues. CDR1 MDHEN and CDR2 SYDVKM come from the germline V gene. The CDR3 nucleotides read TGTGCCAGCACCTCAGGGGGCGCTGGCCCTGAAGCTTTCTTT. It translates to CASTSGGAGPEAFF.

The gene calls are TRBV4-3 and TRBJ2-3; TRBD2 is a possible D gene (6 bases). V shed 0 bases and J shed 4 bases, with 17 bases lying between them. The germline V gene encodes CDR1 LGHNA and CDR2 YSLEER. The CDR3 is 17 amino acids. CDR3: CASSQDLFGGIADTQYF. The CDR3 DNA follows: TGCGCCAGCAGCCAAGATTTGTTCGGAGGGATCGCAGATACGCAGTATTTT.

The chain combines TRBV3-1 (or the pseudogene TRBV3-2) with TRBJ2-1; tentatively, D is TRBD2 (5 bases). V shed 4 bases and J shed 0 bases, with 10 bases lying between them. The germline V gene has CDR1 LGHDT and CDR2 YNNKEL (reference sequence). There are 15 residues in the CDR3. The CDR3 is CASSRGVPSYNEQFF. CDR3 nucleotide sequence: TGTGCCAGCAGCCGGGGAGTACCCTCCTACAATGAGCAGTTCTTC.

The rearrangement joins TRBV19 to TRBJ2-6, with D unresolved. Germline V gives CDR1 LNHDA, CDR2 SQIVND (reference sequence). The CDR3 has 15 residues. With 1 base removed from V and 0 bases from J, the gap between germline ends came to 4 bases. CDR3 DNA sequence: TGTGCCAGTAGTATAGTCCGCTCTGGGGCCAACGTCCTGACTTTC. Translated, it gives CASSIVRSGANVLTF.

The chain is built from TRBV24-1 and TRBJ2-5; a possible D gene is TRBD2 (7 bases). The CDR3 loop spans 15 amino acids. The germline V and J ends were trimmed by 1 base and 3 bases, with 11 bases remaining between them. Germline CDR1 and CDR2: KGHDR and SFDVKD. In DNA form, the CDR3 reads TGTGCCACCAGTGATTTCGGGGGGCCGGAAGAGACCCAGTACTTC. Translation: CATSDFGGPEETQYF.

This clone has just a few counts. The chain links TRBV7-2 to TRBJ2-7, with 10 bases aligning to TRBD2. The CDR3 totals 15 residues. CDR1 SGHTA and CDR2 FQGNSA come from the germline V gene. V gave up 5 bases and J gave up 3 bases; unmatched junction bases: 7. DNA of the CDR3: TGTGCCAGCAGCCAAACTAGCGGGGTCGTCTACGAGCAGTACTTC. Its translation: CASSQTSGVVYEQYF.

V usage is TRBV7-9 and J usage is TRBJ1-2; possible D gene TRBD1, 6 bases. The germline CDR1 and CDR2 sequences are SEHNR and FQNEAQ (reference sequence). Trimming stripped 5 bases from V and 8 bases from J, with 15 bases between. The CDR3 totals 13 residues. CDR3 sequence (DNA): TGTGCCAGCAGCCAGTGGGGGCTGACGGGCTACACCTTC. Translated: CASSQWGLTGYTF.